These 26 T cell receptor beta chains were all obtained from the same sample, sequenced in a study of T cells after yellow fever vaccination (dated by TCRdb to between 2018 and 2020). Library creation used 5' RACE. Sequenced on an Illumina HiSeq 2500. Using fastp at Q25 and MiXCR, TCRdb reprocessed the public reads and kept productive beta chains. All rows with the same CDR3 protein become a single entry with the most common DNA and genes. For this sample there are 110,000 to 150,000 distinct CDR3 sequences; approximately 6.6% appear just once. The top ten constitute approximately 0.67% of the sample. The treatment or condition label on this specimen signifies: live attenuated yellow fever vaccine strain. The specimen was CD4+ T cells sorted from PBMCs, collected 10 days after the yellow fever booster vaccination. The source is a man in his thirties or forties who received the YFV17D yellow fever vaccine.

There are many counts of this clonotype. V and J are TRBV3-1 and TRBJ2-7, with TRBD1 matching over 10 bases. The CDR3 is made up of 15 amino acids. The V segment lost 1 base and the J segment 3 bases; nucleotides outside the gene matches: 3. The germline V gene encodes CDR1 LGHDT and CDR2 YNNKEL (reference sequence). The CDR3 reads CASSQVTGGDYEQYF. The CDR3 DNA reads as TGTGCCAGCAGCCAAGTGACAGGGGGCGACTACGAGCAGTACTTC.

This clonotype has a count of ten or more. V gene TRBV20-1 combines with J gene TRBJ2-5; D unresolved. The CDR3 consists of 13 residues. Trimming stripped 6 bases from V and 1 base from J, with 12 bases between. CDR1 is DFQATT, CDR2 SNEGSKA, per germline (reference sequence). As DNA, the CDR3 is TGCAGTGCGGCCAGGAAGAGCCAAGAGACCCAGTACTTC. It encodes CSAARKSQETQYF.

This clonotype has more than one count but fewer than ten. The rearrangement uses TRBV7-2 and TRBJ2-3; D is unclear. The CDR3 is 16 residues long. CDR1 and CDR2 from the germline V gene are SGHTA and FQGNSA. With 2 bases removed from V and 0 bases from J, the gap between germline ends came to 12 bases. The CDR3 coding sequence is TGTGCCAGCAGCTTACATCCGCGATCGAGCACAGATACGCAGTATTTT. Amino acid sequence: CASSLHPRSSTDTQYF.

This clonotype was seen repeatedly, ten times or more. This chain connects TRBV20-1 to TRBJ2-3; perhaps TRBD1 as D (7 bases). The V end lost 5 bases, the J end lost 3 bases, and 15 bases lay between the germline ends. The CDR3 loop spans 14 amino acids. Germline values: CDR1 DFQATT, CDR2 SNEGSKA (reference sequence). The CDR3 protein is CSASSEGATDTQYF. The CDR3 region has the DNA TGCAGTGCTTCTTCGGAGGGGGCGACAGATACGCAGTATTTT.

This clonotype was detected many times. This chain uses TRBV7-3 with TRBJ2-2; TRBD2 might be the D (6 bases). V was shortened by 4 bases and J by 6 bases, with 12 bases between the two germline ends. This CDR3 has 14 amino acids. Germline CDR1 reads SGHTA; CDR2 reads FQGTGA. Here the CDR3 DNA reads TGTGCCAGCAGCTCGGGACTTTCGGCCGGGGAGCTGTTTTTT. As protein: CASSSGLSAGELFF. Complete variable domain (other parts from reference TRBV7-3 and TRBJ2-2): GAGVSQTPSNKVTEKGKYVELRCDPISGHTALYWYRQSLGQGPEFLIYFQGTGAADDSGLPNDRFFAVRPEGSVSTLKIQRTERGDSAVYLCASSSGLSAGELFFGEGSRLTVL.

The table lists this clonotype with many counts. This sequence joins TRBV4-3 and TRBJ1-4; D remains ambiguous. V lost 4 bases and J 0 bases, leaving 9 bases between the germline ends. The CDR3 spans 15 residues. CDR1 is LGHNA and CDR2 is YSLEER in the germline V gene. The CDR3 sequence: CASSLNLATNEKLFF. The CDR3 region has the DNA TGCGCCAGCAGCCTCAACCTTGCAACTAATGAAAAACTGTTTTTT.

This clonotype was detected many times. CDR3 loop: CASSPQGGKEQFF. The CDR3 bases are TGTGCCAGCTCACCACAGGGCGGTAAGGAGCAGTTCTTC. The chain employs TRBV18 and TRBJ2-1; D is ambiguous. This CDR3 region has 13 residues. Per germline, CDR1 KGHSH and CDR2 LQKENI. The germline V and J ends were trimmed by 1 base and 10 bases, with 11 bases remaining between them.

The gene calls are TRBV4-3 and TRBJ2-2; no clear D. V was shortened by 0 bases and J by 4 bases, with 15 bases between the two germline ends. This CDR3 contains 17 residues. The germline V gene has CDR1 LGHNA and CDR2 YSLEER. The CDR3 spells CASSQDRADRVTGELFF. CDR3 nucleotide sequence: TGCGCCAGCAGCCAAGATAGGGCAGATCGGGTCACCGGGGAGCTGTTTTTT.

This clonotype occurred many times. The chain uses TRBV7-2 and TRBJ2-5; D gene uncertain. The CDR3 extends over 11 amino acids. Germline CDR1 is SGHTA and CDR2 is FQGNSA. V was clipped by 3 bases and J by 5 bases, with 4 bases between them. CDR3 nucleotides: TGTGCCAGCAGCTTTTACGAGACCCAGTACTTC. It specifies CASSFYETQYF.

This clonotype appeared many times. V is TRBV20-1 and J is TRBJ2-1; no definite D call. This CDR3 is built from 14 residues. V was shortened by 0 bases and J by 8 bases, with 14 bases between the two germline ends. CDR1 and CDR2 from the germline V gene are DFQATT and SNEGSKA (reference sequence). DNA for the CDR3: TGCAGTGCTAGAGAAGGCTATTTTGGCGATGAGCAGTTCTTC. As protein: CSAREGYFGDEQFF.

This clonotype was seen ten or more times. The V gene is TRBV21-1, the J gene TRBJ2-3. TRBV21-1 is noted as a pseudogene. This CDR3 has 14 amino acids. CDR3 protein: CASSKVLQSDTQYF. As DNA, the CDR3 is TGTGCCAGCAGCAAAGTGCTACAGTCAGATACGCAGTATTTT.

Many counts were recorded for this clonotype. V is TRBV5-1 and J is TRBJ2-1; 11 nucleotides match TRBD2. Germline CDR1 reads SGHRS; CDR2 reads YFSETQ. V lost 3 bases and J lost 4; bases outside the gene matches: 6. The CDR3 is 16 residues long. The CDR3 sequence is CASSWSRTSGYNEQFF. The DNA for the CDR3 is TGCGCCAGCAGCTGGTCCCGGACTAGCGGGTACAATGAGCAGTTCTTC.

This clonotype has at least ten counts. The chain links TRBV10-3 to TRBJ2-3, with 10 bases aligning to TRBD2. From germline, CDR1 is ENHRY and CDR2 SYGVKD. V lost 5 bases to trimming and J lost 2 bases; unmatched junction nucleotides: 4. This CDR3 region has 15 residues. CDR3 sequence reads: CAISHTSGNTDTQYF. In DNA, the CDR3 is TGTGCCATCAGTCATACTAGCGGGAACACAGATACGCAGTATTTT.

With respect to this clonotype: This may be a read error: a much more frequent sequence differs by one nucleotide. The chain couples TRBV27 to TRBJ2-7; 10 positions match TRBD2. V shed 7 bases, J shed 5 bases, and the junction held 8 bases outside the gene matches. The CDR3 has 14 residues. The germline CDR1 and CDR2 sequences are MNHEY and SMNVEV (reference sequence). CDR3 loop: CASISSGRADEQYF. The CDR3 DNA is TGTGCCAGCATTTCGAGCGGGAGGGCCGACGAGCAGTACTTC.

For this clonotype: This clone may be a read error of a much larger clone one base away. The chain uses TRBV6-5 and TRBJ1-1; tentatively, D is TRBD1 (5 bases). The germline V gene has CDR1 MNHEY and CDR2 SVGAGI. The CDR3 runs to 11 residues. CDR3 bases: TGTGCCACCAGTCAGGGTATAGAAGCTTTCTTT. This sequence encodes CATSQGIEAFF.

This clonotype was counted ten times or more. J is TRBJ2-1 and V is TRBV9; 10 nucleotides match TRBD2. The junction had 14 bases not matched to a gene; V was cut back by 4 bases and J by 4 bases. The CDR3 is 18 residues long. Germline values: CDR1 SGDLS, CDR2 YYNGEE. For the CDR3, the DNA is TGTGCCAGCAGCCCCCCCGGGGCTAGCGGGGGAACATACAATGAGCAGTTCTTC. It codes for CASSPPGASGGTYNEQFF.

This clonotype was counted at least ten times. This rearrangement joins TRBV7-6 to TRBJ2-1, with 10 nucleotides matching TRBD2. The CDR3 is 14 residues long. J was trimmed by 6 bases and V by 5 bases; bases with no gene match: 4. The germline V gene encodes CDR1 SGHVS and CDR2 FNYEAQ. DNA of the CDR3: TGTGCCAGCAGCCAACGACTAGCGGGCAATGAGCAGTTCTTC. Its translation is CASSQRLAGNEQFF.

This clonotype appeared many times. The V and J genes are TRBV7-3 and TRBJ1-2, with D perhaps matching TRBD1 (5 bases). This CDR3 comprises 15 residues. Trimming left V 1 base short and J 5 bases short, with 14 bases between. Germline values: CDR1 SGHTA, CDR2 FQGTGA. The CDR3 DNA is TGTGCCAGCAGCTTAAGTACCGAGGGGAAGTATGGCTACACCTTC. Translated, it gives CASSLSTEGKYGYTF.

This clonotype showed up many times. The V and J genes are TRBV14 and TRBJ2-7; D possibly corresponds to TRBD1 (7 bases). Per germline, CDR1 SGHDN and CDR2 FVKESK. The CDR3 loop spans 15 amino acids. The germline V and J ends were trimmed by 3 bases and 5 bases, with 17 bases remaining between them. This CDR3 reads CASSQLRQGGHEQYF. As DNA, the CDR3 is TGTGCCAGCAGCCAGCTCAGACAGGGAGGCCACGAGCAGTACTTC.

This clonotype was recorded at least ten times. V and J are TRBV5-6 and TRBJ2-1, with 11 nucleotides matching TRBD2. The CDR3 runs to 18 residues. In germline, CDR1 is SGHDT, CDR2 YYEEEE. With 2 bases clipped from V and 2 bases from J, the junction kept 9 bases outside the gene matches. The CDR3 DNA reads TGTGCCAGCAGCTTCCGTGGTAGCGGGAGGGCCCCCTACAATGAGCAGTTCTTC. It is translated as CASSFRGSGRAPYNEQFF.

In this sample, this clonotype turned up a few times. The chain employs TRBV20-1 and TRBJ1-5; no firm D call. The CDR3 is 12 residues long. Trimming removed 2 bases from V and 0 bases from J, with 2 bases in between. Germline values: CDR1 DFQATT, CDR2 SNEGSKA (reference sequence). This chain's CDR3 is CSARYSNQPQHF. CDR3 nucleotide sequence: TGCAGTGCTAGATATAGCAATCAGCCCCAGCATTTT.

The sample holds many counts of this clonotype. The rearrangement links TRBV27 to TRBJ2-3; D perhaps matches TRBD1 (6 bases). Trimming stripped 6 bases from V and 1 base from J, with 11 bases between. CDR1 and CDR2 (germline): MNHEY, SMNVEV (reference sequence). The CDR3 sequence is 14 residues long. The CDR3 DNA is TGTGCCAGCAGCCACAGGACAGGCACAGATACGCAGTATTTT. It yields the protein CASSHRTGTDTQYF.

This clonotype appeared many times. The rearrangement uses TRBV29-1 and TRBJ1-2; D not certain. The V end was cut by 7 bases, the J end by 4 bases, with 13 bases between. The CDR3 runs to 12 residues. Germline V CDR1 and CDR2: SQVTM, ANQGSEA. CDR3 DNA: TGCAGCGCAGAAGGCGGGTTCTATGGCTACACCTTC. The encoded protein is CSAEGGFYGYTF.

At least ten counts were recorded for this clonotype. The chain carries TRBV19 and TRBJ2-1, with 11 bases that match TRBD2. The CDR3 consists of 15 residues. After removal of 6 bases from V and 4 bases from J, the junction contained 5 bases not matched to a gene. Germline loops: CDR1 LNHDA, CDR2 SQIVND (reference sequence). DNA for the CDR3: TGTGCCAGTAGCCCCCTAGCGGGGGGTTACAATGAGCAGTTCTTC. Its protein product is CASSPLAGGYNEQFF.

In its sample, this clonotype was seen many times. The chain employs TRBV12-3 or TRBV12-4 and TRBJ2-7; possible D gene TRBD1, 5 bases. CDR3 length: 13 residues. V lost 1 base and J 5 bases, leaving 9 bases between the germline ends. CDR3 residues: CASSLVSGHEQYF. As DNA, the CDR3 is TGTGCCAGCAGTTTAGTCTCAGGGCACGAGCAGTACTTC.

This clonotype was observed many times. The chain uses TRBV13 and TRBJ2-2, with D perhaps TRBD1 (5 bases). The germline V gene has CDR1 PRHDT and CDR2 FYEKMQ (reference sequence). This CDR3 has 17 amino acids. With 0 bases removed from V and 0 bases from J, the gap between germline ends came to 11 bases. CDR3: CASSLGHGATNTGELFF. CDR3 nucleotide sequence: TGTGCCAGCAGCTTAGGCCATGGGGCTACGAACACCGGGGAGCTGTTTTTT.